This entry lists 3 T cell receptor beta chains sequenced from one sample in a study of identical twins. TCRdb passed the 5' RACE reads through MiXCR, listing each CDR3 protein once. The data hold roughly 720,000 distinct CDR3 sequences, with over 15% observed a single time. The same sample was also used in a study of T cells expressing NK-cell markers.

Source material: PBMCs. The receptors were gathered from a woman in her late teens or twenties in good health.

This clonotype was detected only a few times. The rearrangement uses TRBV6-1 and TRBJ2-7, with 9 bases identical to TRBD2. The CDR3 extends over 15 amino acids. The trim removed 6 bases at V and 3 bases at J, leaving 9 bases unmatched. CDR1 and CDR2 from the germline V gene are MNHNS and SASEGT. CDR3 sequence reads: CASRPPSGTVYEQYF. The CDR3 nucleotides read TGTGCCAGCAGACCCCCTAGCGGGACAGTCTACGAGCAGTACTTC.

This clonotype was counted between two and nine times. The chain carries TRBV4-1 and TRBJ1-2; a possible D gene is TRBD1 (5 bases). V was clipped by 0 bases and J by 9 bases, with 17 bases between them. Germline-derived CDR1 and CDR2 are MGHRA and YSYEKL. This CDR3 region has 15 residues. The CDR3 spells CASSQETGRARSYTF. CDR3 sequence (DNA): TGCGCCAGCAGCCAAGAAACCGGCAGGGCTCGAAGCTACACCTTC.

The chain is built from TRBV4-2 and TRBJ1-2; possibly TRBD1 for D (5 bases). There are 14 residues in the CDR3. V was clipped by 1 base and J by 7 bases, with 13 bases between them. Looked up from germline, CDR1 is LGHNA and CDR2 is YNFKEQ. Here the CDR3 reads CASSQARERSGYTF. The CDR3 nucleotides are TGTGCCAGCAGCCAAGCCAGGGAGAGGAGTGGCTACACCTTC.